The source of this T cell receptor beta chain is a study of shared clonotypes between healthy human individuals (dated by TCRdb to 2018 to 2020). Regarding the complete study: A couple of women and three men aged 18 to 49 years were included in the cohort. To estimate repertoire size and how much clonotype sharing occurs between individuals, the study deeply sequenced the blood TCR repertoires of roughly 5 healthy adults. Each donor's leukapheresis produced roughly between roughly 0.85 and 9 billion PBMCs. Different laboratories and diverse techniques were used to prepare libraries and sequence TCR repertoires, to increase sequencing depth and limit assay-specific biases. Per donor, three plates each were used for CD4 naive and CD4 memory, two for CD8 naive, and one for CD8 memory.

Using the deep immunoSEQ assay, TCR CDR3 regions were amplified from genomic DNA by multiplex PCR. Extracted genomic DNA from each cell subset was spread evenly across all wells of several immunoSEQ 96-well plates, with each plate serving as a replicate. For sorted subsets, around 200 ng genomic DNA, equal to about 30,000 T cell genomes, was loaded into each replicate PCR. Purified libraries were quantified with a Qubit 3.0 fluorometer, sized on a Bioanalyzer 2100, and re-quantified with the KAPA Library Quantification kit. A separate single-read 150-cycle Illumina NextSeq 550 flow cell was used to sequence each immunoSEQ 96-well plate. As for the original processing: The immunoSEQ output contained only junctional sequences without quality scores, so filtering could not match that applied to full-length reads. To assign V/J genes and CDR3, sequences were annotated against IMGT germline references using PyIR, a Python wrapper for IgBLAST v1.9. Reads with weak V/J assignments (E-value above 1e-6), missing CDR3, stop codons, out-of-frame junctions, or ambiguous translated residues were removed. V3J clonotypes were defined by identical inferred V gene, J gene, and CDR3 amino acid sequence. Percentage overlap between repertoires was computed as shared unique clonotypes divided by the size of the smaller repertoire. RTK rarefaction, the Chao1 estimator, and Recon v2.1 estimates of unobserved clonotypes were used to assess repertoire richness. For all TCRbeta clonotypes obtained by the gDNA method from a handful of donors, generation probabilities were computed with OLGA. TCRdb retrieved this table from immuneACCESS and kept in-frame rearrangements only. Not all clones are present; in checked studies, unresolved V genes account for under half, and no reason is known for the remainder. The V and J calls and clone size are taken from that table; D and trimming were inferred from the DNA. The sample profile shows around 2,000,000 clones; around 93% of them were found once. The ten biggest clones cover over 1.5% of the sample.

With regard to this clone: Its antigen is not yet known. Base qualities are missing; no much larger clone stands one base away.

Trimming costs V 0 bases and J 9 bases, and their ends lie 15 bases apart. For CDR1 and CDR2, the germline V gene lists WSHSY and SAAADI. Including cysteine and phenylalanine, the CDR3 has 16 amino acids. CDR3 DNA only is kept here, 48 bases in frame from base 1. CD8 naive samples were obtained by positive selection for CCR7 among CD45RO-negative cells, yielding a CD45RA+CCR7+ population from which TemRA cells were excluded. Healthy HIV-negative adults with no recently reported acute infections or vaccinations were included as donors. Only Caucasian adults living in Nashville, Tennessee, USA were represented among the donors. Blood was obtained by leukapheresis, after which PBMCs were separated by Ficoll-Histopaque density gradient centrifugation and cryopreserved in liquid nitrogen vapor phase. Analytical flow cytometry was used to check the purity and quantity of every magnetically sorted T cell population. From each sorted fraction, genomic DNA was isolated and quantified by UV absorbance on a Nanodrop 2000c.

The research as a whole found: Compared with non-shared clonotypes, clonotypes shared by all four sorted-subset donors had higher generation probabilities. Because the study included only a small number of donors, the genetic and exposure-history diversity represented was limited. Roughly 5% of naive CD4, more than 3% of naive CD8, roughly 2.4% of memory CD4, and roughly 0.4% of memory CD8 clonotypes were shared across a few donors. Even with the large sequencing depth, rarefaction of the sorted-subset datasets indicated that sequencing was incomplete. Larger estimated clonotype richness was generally found for naive subsets than for memory subsets. Sampling was restricted to blood, and TCR repertoires in tissue are likely to differ from TCR repertoires in blood. Pairwise subsampling led to the expectation that sequencing depth would affect the degree of clonotype sharing among donors.

The sequence was collected from a man between 18 and 29 years old in good health. Some clones in this sample may be carry-over from other donors' samples. Source material: naive CD8+ T cells from PBMCs. The sample's cell subset or site label, decoded: CD45RA+CCR7+. The receptor chain draws on TRBV10-2 and TRBJ1-6, with the D gene uncertain. The CDR3 corresponds to CASSESIGVPGSPLHF. In nucleotides, the sequence is TGCGCCAGCAGTGAGTCGATTGGGGTCCCGGGTTCACCCCTCCACTTT.